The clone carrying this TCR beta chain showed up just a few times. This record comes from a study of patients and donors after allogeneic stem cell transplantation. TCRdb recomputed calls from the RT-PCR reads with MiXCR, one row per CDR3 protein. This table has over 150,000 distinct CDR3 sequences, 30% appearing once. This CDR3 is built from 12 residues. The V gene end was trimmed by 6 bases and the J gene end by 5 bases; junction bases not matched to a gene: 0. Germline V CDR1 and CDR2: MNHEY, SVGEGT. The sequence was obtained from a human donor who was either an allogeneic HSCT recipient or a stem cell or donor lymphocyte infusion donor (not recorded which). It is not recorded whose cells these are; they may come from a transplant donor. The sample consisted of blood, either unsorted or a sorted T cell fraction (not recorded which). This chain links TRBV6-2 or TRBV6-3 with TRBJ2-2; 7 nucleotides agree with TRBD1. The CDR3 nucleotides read TGTGCCAGCAGGACAGGGACCGGGGAGCTGTTTTTT. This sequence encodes CASRTGTGELFF.